These 17 T cell receptor beta chains originate from one sample sequenced in a study of beta chain features in type 1 diabetes. Every isolated RNA sample was fully reverse transcribed, so sequencing captured expressed TCRB transcripts. Using immunoSEQ multiplex PCR, the repertoire was profiled, and TCRdb retains in-frame clones only, with some absent. This table has 300,000 to 400,000 clones, roughly 8% appearing once. The specimen sequenced was central memory CD4+ T cells from blood. The receptors here all came from a woman aged 18-29 years in good health.

This clone was seen more than once but under ten times. The V and J genes are TRBV14 and TRBJ2-4; D is possibly TRBD1 (5 bases). CDR3 size: 15 residues. The germline CDR1 and CDR2 sequences are SGHDN and FVKESK. V was shortened by 4 bases and J by 0 bases, with 10 bases between the two germline ends. DNA of the CDR3: TGTGCCAGCAGCCCACTGACAGCAGCCAAAAACATTCAGTACTTC. Translation gives CASSPLTAAKNIQYF.

At least ten counts were recorded for this clone. The gene calls are TRBV29-1 and TRBJ1-2; TRBD1 is a possible D gene (6 bases). CDR1 and CDR2 (germline): SQVTM, ANQGSEA. The CDR3 extends over 12 amino acids. V was pared by 7 bases and J by 5 bases, with 14 bases between. The CDR3, as DNA: TGCAGCGCCGGGGGGCAGATTTATGGCTACACCTTC. Its protein product is CSAGGQIYGYTF.

The table lists this clone with a few counts. At the DNA level, this CDR3 is encoded by other sequences in the same sample as well. The chain is built from TRBV11-2 and TRBJ2-1; 12 bases fit TRBD2. Unmatched junction bases numbered 9, after V lost 5 bases and J lost 7 bases. This CDR3 region has 16 residues. Per germline, CDR1 SGHAT and CDR2 FQNNGV. The CDR3 sequence: CASSPRLAGVFNEQFF. In nucleotides, the CDR3 is TGTGCCAGCAGCCCACGACTAGCGGGAGTGTTTAATGAGCAGTTCTTC.

The chain links TRBV28 to TRBJ2-2; 12 bases align to TRBD2. This CDR3 has 19 amino acids. CDR1 and CDR2 (germline): MDHEN, SYDVKM. V shed 3 bases, J shed 6 bases, and the junction held 14 bases outside the gene matches. CDR3 DNA: TGTGCCAGCAGTTTTGCTCCTAGCGGGAGGGTCAGCGGCGCCGGGGAGCTGTTTTTT. It encodes CASSFAPSGRVSGAGELFF.

V usage is TRBV4-3 and J usage is TRBJ2-7; D is unclear. The germline V and J ends were trimmed by 4 bases and 6 bases, with 19 bases remaining between them. CDR1 and CDR2 from the germline V gene are LGHNA and YSLEER. CDR3 length equals 15 residues. CDR3 protein: CASSLSPSLLGEQYF. CDR3 nucleotide sequence: TGCGCCAGCAGCCTAAGCCCATCCCTTCTGGGCGAGCAGTACTTC.

This clone has more than one count but fewer than ten. The rearrangement uses TRBV7-3 and TRBJ2-2; D may be TRBD1 (5 bases). The CDR3 runs 14 residues. CDR1 SGHTA and CDR2 FQGTGA come from the germline V gene. V lost 5 bases to trimming and J lost 6 bases, with 13 bases between them. The CDR3 sequence is CASSPGQGAGELFF. The CDR3 DNA is TGTGCCAGCAGCCCCGGGCAGGGTGCCGGGGAGCTGTTTTTT.

This chain connects TRBV9 to TRBJ2-5; D is unclear. This CDR3 has 15 amino acids. The V end was cut by 1 base, the J end by 2 bases, with 12 bases between. Per the germline V gene, CDR1 is SGDLS and CDR2 is YYNGEE. This CDR3 reads CASSVSPGIQETQYF. The CDR3 region has the DNA TGTGCCAGCAGCGTATCGCCCGGAATACAAGAGACCCAGTACTTC.

The chain recombines TRBV5-1 with TRBJ2-3; 7 bases are a match to TRBD1. From germline, CDR1 is SGHRS and CDR2 YFSETQ. J was trimmed by 2 bases and V by 2 bases; bases with no gene match: 5. The CDR3 runs 15 residues. CDR3 in DNA: TGCGCCAGCAGCTTAGGGGGCGTACACACAGATACGCAGTATTTT. Its translation: CASSLGGVHTDTQYF.

This sequence joins TRBV9 and TRBJ2-3; TRBD2 matches 9 bases. The J segment lost 0 bases and the V segment lost 3 bases, leaving 5 bases of the junction unmatched. The CDR3 loop spans 16 amino acids. Germline V gene data show CDR1 as SGDLS and CDR2 as YYNGEE. This CDR3 is CASSAHGTSSTDTQYF. The CDR3, as DNA: TGTGCCAGCAGCGCCCACGGGACTAGCAGCACAGATACGCAGTATTTT. Looking up the rest from reference TRBV9 and TRBJ2-3 gives the full variable domain: DSGVTQTPKHLITATGQRVTLRCSPRSGDLSVYWYQQSLDQGLQFLIQYYNGEERAKGNILERFSAQQFPDLHSELNLSSLELGDSALYFCASSAHGTSSTDTQYFGPGTRLTVL.

This clone was counted ten times or more. The J gene is TRBJ2-1, the V gene TRBV11-1; D may be TRBD1 or TRBD2 (5 bases each). The V and J ends lost 3 bases and 2 bases respectively, with 8 bases between them. Per germline, CDR1 SGHAT and CDR2 FQDESV (reference sequence). The CDR3 sequence is 14 residues long. CDR3 in DNA: TGTGCCAGCAGCTTCGGGGCGACCTACAATGAGCAGTTCTTC. It is translated as CASSFGATYNEQFF.

This clone was counted many times. The J gene is TRBJ2-7, the V gene TRBV28; maybe TRBD1 (5 bases). The CDR3 runs 14 residues. CDR1 is MDHEN and CDR2 is SYDVKM in the germline V gene. V shed 5 bases and J shed 6 bases, with 17 bases lying between them. The CDR3 DNA reads as TGTGCCAGCAGTCTCGGCAGGCAGGGTACCGAGCAGTACTTC. As protein: CASSLGRQGTEQYF.

This clone has at least ten counts. The rearrangement links TRBV7-6 to TRBJ2-5; D assignment may be TRBD1 or TRBD2 (5 bases each). The CDR3 consists of 14 residues. Trimming removed 0 bases from V and 5 bases from J, with 10 bases in between. Per the germline V gene, CDR1 is SGHVS and CDR2 is FNYEAQ. The CDR3 sequence is CASSLAGTFETQYF. In nucleotides, the CDR3 is TGTGCCAGCAGCTTAGCTGGGACGTTTGAGACCCAGTACTTC.

This clone was observed a handful of times. Other DNA sequences in the same sample also yield this CDR3. The rearrangement uses TRBV18 and TRBJ2-4; TRBD1 agrees at 7 bases. Germline CDR1 KGHSH, CDR2 LQKENI. The CDR3 has 16 residues. J lost 0 bases, V lost 3 bases, and 5 bases had no gene match. The CDR3 loop is CASSPPGQLAKNIQYF. The CDR3 nucleotides read TGTGCCAGCTCACCTCCGGGACAGTTAGCCAAAAACATTCAGTACTTC.

This clone showed up just a few times. The chain joins TRBV19 to TRBJ2-5; 9 bases map to TRBD2. Germline V gene lookup returns CDR1 LNHDA and CDR2 SQIVND (reference sequence). The V and J ends lost 3 bases and 3 bases, in that order; junction bases with no gene match: 8. The CDR3 has 16 residues. CDR3 sequence reads: CASSIRASGMEETQYF. CDR3 nucleotide sequence: TGTGCCAGTAGTATCCGAGCTAGCGGGATGGAAGAGACCCAGTACTTC.

This clone showed up just a few times. The chain carries TRBV7-2 and TRBJ2-7; 7 bases are a match to TRBD2. Germline V CDR1 and CDR2: SGHTA, FQGNSA. The V segment lost 4 bases and the J segment 3 bases; nucleotides outside the gene matches: 9. This CDR3 is 15 amino acids long. CDR3 sequence: CASSSQRLAVYEQYF. CDR3 nucleotide sequence: TGTGCCAGCAGCTCCCAGCGGCTAGCGGTCTACGAGCAGTACTTC.

This clone was picked up a small number of times. The J gene is TRBJ1-1, the V gene TRBV28; D gene unclear. Trimming pared 3 bases from V and 5 bases from J, leaving 16 bases between. The length of the CDR3 is 15 residues. The germline V gene encodes CDR1 MDHEN and CDR2 SYDVKM. The CDR3 nucleotides are TGTGCCAGCAGTTTGTATCATTGGGGTGGGACTGAAGCTTTCTTT. Its translation is CASSLYHWGGTEAFF. Together with reference TRBV28 and TRBJ1-1, the CDR3 gives the full variable domain: DVKVTQSSRYLVKRTGEKVFLECVQDMDHENMFWYRQDPGLGLRLIYFSYDVKMKEKGDIPEGYSVSREKKERFSLILESASTNQTSMYLCASSLYHWGGTEAFFGQGTRLTVV.

The J gene is TRBJ1-1, the V gene TRBV11-2, with D perhaps TRBD1 (6 bases). CDR1 is SGHAT and CDR2 is FQNNGV in the germline V gene. V was clipped by 1 base and J by 5 bases, with 8 bases between them. CDR3 length: 13 amino acids. This CDR3 is CASSLVQGTEAFF. The CDR3 DNA reads TGTGCCAGCAGCTTAGTCCAGGGGACTGAAGCTTTCTTT. The whole variable domain, filled in from reference TRBV11-2 and TRBJ1-1, reads EAGVAQSPRYKIIEKRQSVAFWCNPISGHATLYWYQQILGQGPKLLIQFQNNGVVDDSQLPKDRFSAERLKGVDSTLKIQPAKLEDSAVYLCASSLVQGTEAFFGQGTRLTVV.